The rows below give T cell receptor beta chains drawn from one sample of a study of T cell responses to AZD1222 COVID-19 vaccine. Only in-frame clones appear in the TCRdb table, and some are missing; sequencing was by immunoSEQ multiplex PCR. The table has 95,000 to 110,000 clones, 70% to 90% seen once. Here the sequenced sample was peripheral blood, taken 28 days after the second AZD1222 dose. The source is an adult who received the AZD1222 COVID-19 vaccine. CDR3s include the opening cysteine and the closing phenylalanine or tryptophan. D genes are given only for firm matches. Expanded clones get a size class; other rows say once, few or many, or leave the size out.

-	TRBV6-1	TRBJ1-2	once	TGTGCCAGCAGTGAAAGTGGCTACACCTTC	CASSESGYTF
TRBD2	TRBV5-1	TRBJ2-7	-	TGCGCCAGCAGGACTCTAGCGGGGGAGACCTACGAGCAGTACTTC	CASRTLAGETYEQYF
TRBD1	TRBV6-5	TRBJ1-1	-	TGTGCCAGCAGTTACTCGACAGGGGTCACTGAAGCTTTCTTT	CASSYSTGVTEAFF
-	TRBV12-3/TRBV12-4	TRBJ2-7	-	TGTGCCAGCAGTTTAGAACGCTACGAGCAGTACTTC	CASSLERYEQYF
TRBD1	TRBV3-1/TRBV3-2	TRBJ1-1	-	TGTGCCAGCAGCCTACCGGGACAGGGAATCCCTGAAGCTTTCTTT	CASSLPGQGIPEAFF
-	TRBV18	TRBJ1-4	-	TGTGCCAGCTCGCTGACGGACAGATATGAAAAACTGTTTTTT	CASSLTDRYEKLFF
-	TRBV12-3/TRBV12-4	TRBJ2-7	-	TGTGCCAGCAGTTCATCCTACGAGCAGTACTTC	CASSSSYEQYF
-	TRBV9	TRBJ2-7	-	TGTGCCAGCAGCGGCGATAGTTACGAGCAGTACTTC	CASSGDSYEQYF
-	TRBV27	TRBJ2-3	few	TGTGCCAGCAGTTCTTCCGGGACGCCCTTCACAGATACGCAGTATTTT	CASSSSGTPFTDTQYF
-	TRBV27	TRBJ2-7	-	TGTGCCAGCAGTCGCGGGACGCGGGATGTTCGGGAGCAGTACTTC	CASSRGTRDVREQYF
-	TRBV24-1	TRBJ2-6	-	TGTGCCACCAGCCCACACGGCTCTGGGGCCAACGTCCTGACTTTC	CATSPHGSGANVLTF
-	TRBV28	TRBJ2-5	-	TGTGCCAGCAGGCAAGAGACCCAGTACTTC	CASRQETQYF